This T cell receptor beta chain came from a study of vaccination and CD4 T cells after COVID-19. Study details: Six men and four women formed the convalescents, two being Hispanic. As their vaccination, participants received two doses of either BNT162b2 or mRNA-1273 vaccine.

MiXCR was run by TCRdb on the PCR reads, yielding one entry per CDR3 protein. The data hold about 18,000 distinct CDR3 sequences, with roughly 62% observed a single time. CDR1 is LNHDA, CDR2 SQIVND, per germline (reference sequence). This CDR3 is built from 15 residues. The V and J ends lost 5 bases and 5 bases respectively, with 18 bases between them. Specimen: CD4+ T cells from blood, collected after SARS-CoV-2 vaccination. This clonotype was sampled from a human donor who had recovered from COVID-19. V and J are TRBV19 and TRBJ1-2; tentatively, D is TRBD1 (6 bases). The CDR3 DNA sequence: TGTGCCAGTAGTCCCCGCGGATGGGGGCGATATGGCTACACCTTC. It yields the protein CASSPRGWGRYGYTF.